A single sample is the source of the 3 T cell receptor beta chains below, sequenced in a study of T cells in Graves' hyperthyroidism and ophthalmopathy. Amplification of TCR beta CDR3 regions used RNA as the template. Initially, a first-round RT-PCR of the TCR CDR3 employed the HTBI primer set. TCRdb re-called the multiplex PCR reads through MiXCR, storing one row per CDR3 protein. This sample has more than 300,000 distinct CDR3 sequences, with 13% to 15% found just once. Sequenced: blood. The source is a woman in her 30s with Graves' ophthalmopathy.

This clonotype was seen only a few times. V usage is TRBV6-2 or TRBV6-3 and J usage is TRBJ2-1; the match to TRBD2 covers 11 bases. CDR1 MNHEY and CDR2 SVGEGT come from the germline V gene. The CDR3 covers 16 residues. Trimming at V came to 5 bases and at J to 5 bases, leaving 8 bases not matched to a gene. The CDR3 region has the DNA TGTGCCAGCAGTCGGCTCGGGACTAGCGGCCACAATGAGCAGTTCTTC. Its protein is CASSRLGTSGHNEQFF.

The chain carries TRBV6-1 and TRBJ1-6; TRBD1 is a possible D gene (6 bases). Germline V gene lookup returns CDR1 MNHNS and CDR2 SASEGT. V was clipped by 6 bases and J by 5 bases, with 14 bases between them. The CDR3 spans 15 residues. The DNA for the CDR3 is TGTGCCAGCAGCCAGGGAGGGGGAAATAATTCACCCCTCCACTTT. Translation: CASSQGGGNNSPLHF.

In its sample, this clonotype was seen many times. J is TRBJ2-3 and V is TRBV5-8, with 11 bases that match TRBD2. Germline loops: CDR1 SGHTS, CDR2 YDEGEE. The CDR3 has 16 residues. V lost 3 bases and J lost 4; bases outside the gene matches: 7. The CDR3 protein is CASSSLAGGPADTQYF. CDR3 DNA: TGTGCCAGCAGCTCGTTAGCGGGGGGGCCAGCAGATACGCAGTATTTT.